One sample yielded the 32 T cell receptor beta chains listed below, sequenced in a study of cytomegalovirus exposure and HLA in healthy donors. Clones were sequenced by immunoSEQ multiplex PCR, and TCRdb holds only the in-frame ones, with some missing. The sample holds approximately 200,000 clones, more than 75% seen once. The sample taken for sequencing was PBMCs. The receptors were gathered from a man aged 18 to 30 in good health and CMV-seropositive.

The chain carries TRBV13 and TRBJ2-7, with 9 bases aligning to TRBD1. CDR1 is PRHDT and CDR2 is FYEKMQ in the germline V gene (reference sequence). The CDR3 consists of 15 residues. V lost 0 bases, J lost 2 bases, and 2 bases stayed unmatched. CDR3 DNA sequence: TGTGCCAGCAGCTTAGGGACAGGGGGGACCTACGAGCAGTACTTC. Translated: CASSLGTGGTYEQYF. Full variable domain (remainder filled in from reference TRBV13 and TRBJ2-7): AAGVIQSPRHLIKEKRETATLKCYPIPRHDTVYWYQQGPGQDPQFLISFYEKMQSDKGSIPDRFSAQQFSDYHSELNMSSLELGDSALYFCASSLGTGGTYEQYFGPGTRLTVT.

The chain links TRBV28 to TRBJ2-5, with 9 bases that match TRBD1. CDR1 is MDHEN and CDR2 is SYDVKM in the germline V gene. With 8 bases clipped from V and 4 bases from J, the junction kept 11 bases outside the gene matches. CDR3 size: 15 residues. CDR3 region: CASRLGQGIRETQYF. The CDR3 coding sequence is TGTGCCAGCCGATTGGGACAGGGCATTCGAGAGACCCAGTACTTC.

The rearrangement links TRBV9 to TRBJ2-7; 8 bases map to TRBD1. Germline CDR1 reads SGDLS; CDR2 reads YYNGEE. V shed 4 bases and J 5 bases; nucleotides not matched to a gene: 5. There are 13 residues in the CDR3. The CDR3 coding sequence is TGTGCCAGCAGCCTAGACAGGGGTGACGAGCAGTACTTC. It specifies CASSLDRGDEQYF. Complete variable domain (other parts from reference TRBV9 and TRBJ2-7): DSGVTQTPKHLITATGQRVTLRCSPRSGDLSVYWYQQSLDQGLQFLIQYYNGEERAKGNILERFSAQQFPDLHSELNLSSLELGDSALYFCASSLDRGDEQYFGPGTRLTVT.

The chain carries TRBV27 and TRBJ2-1, with 7 bases fitting TRBD1. The CDR3 contains 13 residues. Trimming took 5 bases from V and 9 from J; bases not matched to a gene: 7. Germline CDR1 MNHEY, CDR2 SMNVEV (reference sequence). DNA for the CDR3: TGTGCCAGCAGTGCCCAGACAGGGTCTGAGCAGTTCTTC. Its translation is CASSAQTGSEQFF.

The rearrangement links TRBV5-1 to TRBJ2-1; 12 bases are shared with TRBD2. Germline-derived CDR1 and CDR2 are SGHRS and YFSETQ. J lost 7 bases, V lost 4 bases, and 9 bases had no gene match. This CDR3 comprises 16 residues. The CDR3 nucleotides are TGCGCCAGCAGCGATTCTAGCGGGAGGGCGGGAAATGAGCAGTTCTTC. Translating gives CASSDSSGRAGNEQFF.

V gene TRBV19 combines with J gene TRBJ1-1; unclear D gene. The CDR3 loop spans 14 amino acids. Looked up from germline, CDR1 is LNHDA and CDR2 is SQIVND (reference sequence). Trimming shortened V by 4 bases and J by 2 bases, and 11 bases separated the two germline ends. CDR3 coding DNA: TGTGCCAGTAGTACCCGCATACTAAACACTGAAGCTTTCTTT. Translated: CASSTRILNTEAFF.

The genes are TRBV6-6 and TRBJ1-2; no clear D. The CDR3 extends over 11 amino acids. Germline V lookup: CDR1 MNHNY, CDR2 SVGAGI (reference sequence). Trimming left V 4 bases short and J 5 bases short, with 5 bases between. CDR3 residues: CASSSPYGYTF. DNA for the CDR3: TGTGCCAGCAGTTCCCCATATGGCTACACCTTC.

This clone was seen a single time. The chain has TRBV9 and TRBJ2-2; D is undetermined. V dropped 4 bases and J dropped 0 bases, with 10 bases sitting between them. The germline V gene encodes CDR1 SGDLS and CDR2 YYNGEE. The CDR3 spans 15 residues. CDR3 sequence reads: CASSPRTANTGELFF. The CDR3 DNA follows: TGTGCCAGCAGCCCTCGAACAGCGAACACCGGGGAGCTGTTTTTT.

The chain has TRBV27 and TRBJ2-7; tentative D call: TRBD2 (5 bases). The germline V and J ends were trimmed by 6 bases and 4 bases, with 19 bases remaining between them. Per germline, CDR1 MNHEY and CDR2 SMNVEV (reference sequence). The CDR3 contains 15 residues. Here the CDR3 reads CASRHVGGSSYEQYF. CDR3 in DNA: TGTGCCAGCAGACATGTTGGAGGTTCGTCGTACGAGCAGTACTTC.

This chain connects TRBV27 to TRBJ2-6, with 10 bases that match TRBD1. V lost 3 bases and J lost 2; bases outside the gene matches: 4. The CDR3 loop spans 17 amino acids. CDR1 and CDR2 (germline): MNHEY, SMNVEV (reference sequence). The CDR3 nucleotides are TGTGCCAGCAGTTTTCGGGACAGGGGCCCTGGGGCCAACGTCCTGACTTTC. It codes for CASSFRDRGPGANVLTF.

Points on this clone: The sample holds other DNA sequences that translate to the same CDR3. Here the CDR3 DNA reads TGTGCCTGGAGTGTACAGGGCTACGAGCAGTACTTC. Translated: CAWSVQGYEQYF. The rearrangement links TRBV30 to TRBJ2-7, with D perhaps TRBD1 (6 bases). The germline V gene encodes CDR1 GTSNPN and CDR2 SVGIG (reference sequence). V lost 0 bases, J lost 3 bases, and 6 bases lay in between. The CDR3 spans 12 residues.

This rearrangement joins TRBV6-5 to TRBJ2-3; no clear D gene. The germline V gene has CDR1 MNHEY and CDR2 SVGAGI. This CDR3 region has 15 residues. Deletions cut 5 bases from V and 0 bases from J, with 12 bases between. As DNA, the CDR3 is TGTGCCAGCAGTCCCCAGACAAGAAGCACAGATACGCAGTATTTT. Translating gives CASSPQTRSTDTQYF.

The chain couples TRBV5-6 to TRBJ2-7; 8 bases align to TRBD1. This CDR3 comprises 17 residues. Trimming cost V 5 bases and J 0 bases; bases outside gene matches: 13. Germline assignment: CDR1 SGHDT and CDR2 YYEEEE. The CDR3 sequence: CASSPGPGGPGSYEQYF. The DNA for the CDR3 is TGTGCCAGCAGTCCGGGTCCAGGGGGCCCTGGCTCCTACGAGCAGTACTTC. Variable domain in full (rest from reference TRBV5-6 and TRBJ2-7): DAGVTQSPTHLIKTRGQQVTLRCSPKSGHDTVSWYQQALGQGPQFIFQYYEEEERQRGNFPDRFSGHQFPNYSSELNVNALLLGDSALYLCASSPGPGGPGSYEQYFGPGTRLTVT.

The rearrangement uses TRBV6-5 and TRBJ2-7; no clear D gene. CDR1 is MNHEY and CDR2 is SVGAGI in the germline V gene. CDR3 length: 14 residues. Trimming took off 5 bases at V and 7 bases at J, with 18 bases between the two ends. CDR3 nucleotides: TGTGCCAGCAGTCTCCTTTCGGTCCCTCGAGAGCAGTACTTC. This translates into CASSLLSVPREQYF.

V usage is TRBV6-6 and J usage is TRBJ2-7, with D perhaps matching TRBD2 (6 bases). The ends were cut back, 7 bases at V and 7 bases at J, with 17 bases in the middle. The CDR3 length is 13 residues. Germline V gene lookup returns CDR1 MNHNY and CDR2 SVGAGI (reference sequence). CDR3 in DNA: TGTGCCAGCACCCCAATCCCCGGGGGAGAGCAGTACTTC. Translating it yields CASTPIPGGEQYF.

This clone was seen a few times. V gene TRBV4-3 combines with J gene TRBJ2-3, with 10 positions matching TRBD2. Germline values: CDR1 LGHNA, CDR2 YSLEER. This CDR3 is 18 amino acids long. Losses at the gene ends were 3 bases for V and 5 bases for J; bases not matched to a gene: 14. CDR3 protein: CASSQAPLLAGVGDTQYF. In nucleotides, the CDR3 is TGCGCCAGCAGCCAGGCCCCGCTCCTAGCGGGAGTAGGAGATACGCAGTATTTT.

The CDR3, as DNA: TGTGCCAGCAGTGACAACGAAGGGACAGGGAACAATGAGCAGTTCTTC. Translating gives CASSDNEGTGNNEQFF. The chain combines TRBV6-4 with TRBJ2-1, with 9 bases fitting TRBD1. CDR1 and CDR2 (germline): MRHNA, SNTAGT. After removal of 2 bases from V and 5 bases from J, the junction contained 7 bases not matched to a gene. This CDR3 spans 16 amino acids.

The V call is TRBV5-1, the J call TRBJ1-1; 9 bases fit TRBD1. With V trimmed by 0 bases and J by 6 bases, 9 bases remained unmatched. CDR1 and CDR2 from the germline V gene are SGHRS and YFSETQ. CDR3 size: 16 residues. The CDR3 DNA reads as TGCGCCAGCAGCTTGGCCCGGGACAGGGCCTCGGCTGAAGCTTTCTTT. It encodes CASSLARDRASAEAFF. The whole variable domain, remainder taken from reference TRBV5-1 and TRBJ1-1, is KAGVTQTPRYLIKTRGQQVTLSCSPISGHRSVSWYQQTPGQGLQFLFEYFSETQRNKGNFPGRFSGRQFSNSRSEMNVSTLELGDSALYLCASSLARDRASAEAFFGQGTRLTVV.

The chain employs TRBV5-1 and TRBJ1-3, with 11 bases identical to TRBD1. Trimming took 0 bases from V and 5 from J; bases not matched to a gene: 4. This CDR3 has 16 amino acids. Germline assignment: CDR1 SGHRS and CDR2 YFSETQ. CDR3 DNA sequence: TGCGCCAGCAGCTTGGATGGACAGGGGGCAAGAAACACCATATATTTT. This sequence encodes CASSLDGQGARNTIYF.

The chain links TRBV25-1 to TRBJ2-7, with 9 positions matching TRBD1. With 3 bases clipped from V and 6 bases from J, the junction kept 3 bases outside the gene matches. This CDR3 is 13 amino acids long. Germline assignment: CDR1 MGHDK and CDR2 SYGVNS. Written as DNA, the CDR3 is TGTGCCAGCAGTGATACAGGGGGCATCGAGCAGTACTTC. Translated, it gives CASSDTGGIEQYF.

The V call is TRBV27, the J call TRBJ1-2, with TRBD1 matching over 10 bases. The CDR3 consists of 14 residues. The trim removed 6 bases at V and 4 bases at J, leaving 5 bases unmatched. The V gene's germline CDR1 is MNHEY and CDR2 SMNVEV (reference sequence). DNA of the CDR3: TGTGCCAGCAGAGGGACAGGGGCGGGCTATGGCTACACCTTC. Its protein product is CASRGTGAGYGYTF.

This clone was seen more than once but under ten times. In DNA form, the CDR3 reads TGTGCCAGCAGCGCGGGGACAGGTCCTAATGAAAAACTGTTTTTT. It codes for CASSAGTGPNEKLFF. This rearrangement joins TRBV9 to TRBJ1-4, with 8 bases fitting TRBD1. The germline V gene encodes CDR1 SGDLS and CDR2 YYNGEE. Losses at the gene ends were 3 bases for V and 3 bases for J; bases not matched to a gene: 4. CDR3 length: 15 amino acids.

The gene calls are TRBV5-1 and TRBJ2-3, with 10 bases fitting TRBD1. Trimming cost V 0 bases and J 1 base; bases outside gene matches: 2. CDR3 size: 16 residues. Germline values: CDR1 SGHRS, CDR2 YFSETQ. CDR3 sequence (DNA): TGCGCCAGCAGCTTGGAGACAGGGGGCGGCACAGATACGCAGTATTTT. Amino acid sequence: CASSLETGGGTDTQYF. Based on the CDR3 plus reference TRBV5-1 and TRBJ2-3, the full variable domain is KAGVTQTPRYLIKTRGQQVTLSCSPISGHRSVSWYQQTPGQGLQFLFEYFSETQRNKGNFPGRFSGRQFSNSRSEMNVSTLELGDSALYLCASSLETGGGTDTQYFGPGTRLTVL.

This chain uses TRBV4-3 with TRBJ2-7; 7 positions match TRBD2. Germline CDR1 is LGHNA and CDR2 is YSLEER. Trimming at V came to 1 base and at J to 0 bases, leaving 12 bases not matched to a gene. The CDR3 has 18 amino acids. The CDR3 loop is CASSQGRGGRGISYEQYF. The CDR3 bases are TGCGCCAGCAGCCAAGGAAGGGGTGGGCGGGGGATCTCCTACGAGCAGTACTTC.

The chain joins TRBV28 to TRBJ2-7; TRBD2 matches 8 bases. Germline CDR1 MDHEN, CDR2 SYDVKM. J gave up 1 base and V 6 bases, and 5 bases lay outside the gene matches. The length of the CDR3 is 14 residues. The CDR3 here is CASSGRGLSYEQYF. Here the CDR3 DNA reads TGTGCCAGCAGCGGGAGGGGCCTTTCCTACGAGCAGTACTTC.

CDR3 amino acids: CASSPRGTSSYEQYF. CDR3 nucleotide sequence: TGTGCCAGCAGCCCCCGCGGGACCAGCTCCTACGAGCAGTACTTC. The chain couples TRBV9 to TRBJ2-7; perhaps TRBD2 as D (6 bases). The V gene lost 4 bases and the J gene lost 0 bases, with 14 bases spanning the gap. Germline CDR1 is SGDLS and CDR2 is YYNGEE. The CDR3 runs to 15 residues.

The V and J genes are TRBV5-6 and TRBJ1-5; D gene unclear. The V gene lost 0 bases and the J gene lost 1 base, with 11 bases spanning the gap. There are 16 residues in the CDR3. CDR1 is SGHDT, CDR2 YYEEEE, per germline. Written as DNA, the CDR3 is TGTGCCAGCAGCTTGGGAGGCGGGAACAGCAATCAGCCCCAGCATTTT. It yields the protein CASSLGGGNSNQPQHF. Using reference TRBV5-6 and TRBJ1-5 for the parts outside the CDR3, the full variable domain is DAGVTQSPTHLIKTRGQQVTLRCSPKSGHDTVSWYQQALGQGPQFIFQYYEEEERQRGNFPDRFSGHQFPNYSSELNVNALLLGDSALYLCASSLGGGNSNQPQHFGDGTRLSIL.

This sequence joins TRBV11-2 and TRBJ2-2; 7 nucleotides line up with TRBD1. This CDR3 contains 15 residues. V trimming: 1 base; J trimming: 4 bases; junction bases outside the gene matches: 3. Per germline, CDR1 SGHAT and CDR2 FQNNGV. The CDR3 protein is CASSLVTGTTGELFF. CDR3 coding DNA: TGTGCCAGCAGCTTAGTGACAGGGACCACCGGGGAGCTGTTTTTT.

The V call is TRBV5-6, the J call TRBJ1-2; D is undetermined. Trimming removed 4 bases at V and 9 bases at J, with 16 bases between. This CDR3 comprises 13 residues. CDR1 is SGHDT and CDR2 is YYEEEE in the germline V gene. The CDR3 reads CASSPTGSRSYTF. DNA for the CDR3: TGTGCCAGCAGCCCGACTGGGTCGAGGAGCTACACCTTC.

V usage is TRBV4-2 and J usage is TRBJ2-7; 10 bases match TRBD1. The CDR3 has 14 residues. V dropped 1 base and J dropped 5; count of bases not matched to a gene: 2. The V gene's germline CDR1 is LGHNA and CDR2 YNFKEQ. The CDR3 bases are TGTGCCAGCAGCCAAGTGGACAGGGGGAACGAGCAGTACTTC. The encoded protein is CASSQVDRGNEQYF.

The rearrangement uses TRBV5-4 and TRBJ1-1; D is ambiguous. Trimming took 0 bases from V and 1 from J, leaving 10 bases between them. In germline, CDR1 is SGHNT, CDR2 YYREEE (reference sequence). The CDR3 is 15 amino acids. The DNA for the CDR3 is TGTGCCAGCAGCTTGGCCCTGGAGTCGAACACTGAAGCTTTCTTT. Translated: CASSLALESNTEAFF.

The rearrangement uses TRBV27 and TRBJ2-7; D is undetermined. This CDR3 has 13 amino acids. Germline CDR1 reads MNHEY; CDR2 reads SMNVEV (reference sequence). Trimming took off 6 bases at V and 3 bases at J, with 12 bases between the two ends. The CDR3 sequence is CASSLNLRYEQYF. The CDR3 nucleotides are TGTGCCAGCAGCTTGAACCTACGCTACGAGCAGTACTTC.